This entry lists 18 T cell receptor beta chains sequenced from one sample in a study of shared T cell receptors in the human thymus. Libraries were prepared by immunoSEQ multiplex PCR; TCRdb keeps only in-frame clonotypes and omits some of them. This table has hundreds of thousands of clones, roughly 90% appearing once. The sample was also reused in another study, on human thymus T cells.

The sequenced sample was thymocytes. These receptors came from a boy under two years old with a congenital heart defect.

This rearrangement joins TRBV5-6 to TRBJ2-3; 8 bases align to TRBD2. CDR1 is SGHDT and CDR2 is YYEEEE in the germline V gene. The V segment lost 3 bases and the J segment 3 bases; nucleotides outside the gene matches: 12. The CDR3 consists of 17 residues. DNA for the CDR3: TGTGCCAGCAGCTCAACCCCAGCGGGAGAGGAGACAGATACGCAGTATTTT. Amino acid sequence: CASSSTPAGEETDTQYF.

The genes are TRBV4-1 and TRBJ2-7; 8 nucleotides line up with TRBD2. The V segment lost 4 bases and the J segment 5 bases; nucleotides outside the gene matches: 19. The CDR3 has 18 residues. Germline CDR1 reads MGHRA; CDR2 reads YSYEKL. CDR3 region: CASSRSPMAGGPIDEQYF. In DNA, the CDR3 is TGCGCCAGCAGCCGCAGCCCGATGGCGGGAGGCCCCATCGACGAGCAGTACTTC.

This clone was seen just once. The V call is TRBV7-8, the J call TRBJ2-1, with TRBD2 matching 13 bases. CDR1 SGHVS and CDR2 FQNEAQ come from the germline V gene. J gave up 5 bases and V 5 bases, and 9 bases lay outside the gene matches. CDR3 size: 17 residues. The CDR3 DNA is TGTGCCAGCAGCCTACTTAACGGGACTAGCGGGAACAATGAGCAGTTCTTC. Its translation is CASSLLNGTSGNNEQFF.

V and J are TRBV2 and TRBJ2-7; 7 bases fit TRBD2. The CDR3 runs 16 residues. Trimming removed 2 bases from V and 6 bases from J; junction bases left unmatched: 13. CDR1 SNHLY and CDR2 FYNNEI come from the germline V gene. CDR3 sequence: CASSERGGSGACEQYF. The CDR3 nucleotides read TGTGCCAGCAGTGAACGAGGCGGGAGTGGGGCCTGCGAGCAGTACTTC.

The chain joins TRBV14 to TRBJ1-1; TRBD1 matches at 9 bases. Germline CDR1 SGHDN, CDR2 FVKESK. This CDR3 has 20 amino acids. Losses at the gene ends were 1 base for V and 0 bases for J; bases not matched to a gene: 15. The CDR3 DNA is TGTGCCAGCAGCCAAGCGTCACAGGGGGCGCAGGGGGGAATGAACACTGAAGCTTTCTTT. Translating it yields CASSQASQGAQGGMNTEAFF.

J is TRBJ2-7 and V is TRBV5-1; TRBD2 matches 10 bases. Trimming at V came to 0 bases and at J to 2 bases, leaving 5 bases not matched to a gene. The CDR3 is 16 residues long. The germline V gene encodes CDR1 SGHRS and CDR2 YFSETQ. This chain's CDR3 is CASSLAPLAGPYEQYF. CDR3 DNA: TGCGCCAGCAGCTTGGCCCCACTAGCGGGGCCCTACGAGCAGTACTTC.

The genes are TRBV28 and TRBJ2-7; D is possibly TRBD1 (6 bases). Per the germline V gene, CDR1 is MDHEN and CDR2 is SYDVKM. Trimming took off 4 bases at V and 0 bases at J, with 7 bases between the two ends. CDR3 length equals 13 residues. The CDR3 sequence: CASSSRGSYEQYF. The CDR3 nucleotides read TGTGCCAGCAGTTCCAGGGGCTCCTACGAGCAGTACTTC.

The rearrangement joins TRBV28 to TRBJ1-1; 7 nucleotides match TRBD1. The CDR3 loop spans 14 amino acids. V dropped 5 bases and J dropped 4; count of bases not matched to a gene: 7. Germline-derived CDR1 and CDR2 are MDHEN and SYDVKM. The CDR3 DNA sequence: TGTGCCAGCAGTGACTATCACAGGGGCACTGAAGCTTTCTTT. Translated: CASSDYHRGTEAFF.

The V and J genes are TRBV4-1 and TRBJ2-3; D possibly corresponds to TRBD1 (5 bases). Germline CDR1 is MGHRA and CDR2 is YSYEKL. Trimming took off 1 base at V and 3 bases at J, with 8 bases between the two ends. CDR3 length: 14 residues. CDR3: CASSQGTGTDTQYF. As DNA, the CDR3 is TGCGCCAGCAGCCAAGGAACAGGAACAGATACGCAGTATTTT.

This chain links TRBV4-3 with TRBJ2-3, with a tentative D call TRBD2 (7 bases). Germline V gene lookup returns CDR1 LGHNA and CDR2 YSLEER. The ends were cut back, 9 bases at V and 8 bases at J, with 30 bases in the middle. There are 17 residues in the CDR3. CDR3: CASSTGTGLEDPGTQYF. CDR3 DNA: TGCGCCAGTTCGACAGGCACTGGACTAGAGGACCCGGGTACGCAGTATTTT.

This clone was observed once. The V call is TRBV29-1, the J call TRBJ2-5; 10 bases map to TRBD1. There are 13 residues in the CDR3. V dropped 7 bases and J dropped 4; count of bases not matched to a gene: 6. Per the germline V gene, CDR1 is SQVTM and CDR2 is ANQGSEA. The CDR3 spells CSASGQGGETQYF. As DNA, the CDR3 is TGCAGCGCTTCAGGACAGGGGGGAGAGACCCAGTACTTC.

This rearrangement joins TRBV28 to TRBJ2-7; possible D gene TRBD1, 5 bases. The germline CDR1 and CDR2 sequences are MDHEN and SYDVKM. The CDR3 runs to 13 residues. The V end was cut by 6 bases, the J end by 1 base, with 10 bases between. In DNA form, the CDR3 reads TGTGCCAGCAGACCCCGACAGTCCTACGAGCAGTACTTC. Amino acids: CASRPRQSYEQYF.

The chain joins TRBV19 to TRBJ2-1, with 12 bases that match TRBD1. Trimming took 7 bases from V and 4 from J; bases not matched to a gene: 11. Germline CDR1 is LNHDA and CDR2 is SQIVND (reference sequence). The CDR3 sequence is 17 residues long. In DNA form, the CDR3 reads TGTGCCAGTACGCCGGGACAGGGGGCACCATTATACAATGAGCAGTTCTTC. Encoded protein: CASTPGQGAPLYNEQFF.

The rearrangement links TRBV10-3 to TRBJ2-5, with a possible D match to TRBD1 (6 bases). The CDR3 contains 14 residues. The V end was cut by 8 bases, the J end by 1 base, with 14 bases between. Germline assignment: CDR1 ENHRY and CDR2 SYGVKD. The CDR3 region has the DNA TGTGCCATCGCTCCGACAGGCGGCCAAGAGACCCAGTACTTC. Translated, it gives CAIAPTGGQETQYF.

The chain uses TRBV7-2 and TRBJ2-5; D ambiguous. Germline V gene data show CDR1 as SGHTA and CDR2 as FQGNSA. The CDR3 has 15 residues. Deletions cut 0 bases from V and 2 bases from J, with 10 bases between. This CDR3 reads CASSLALVYQETQYF. CDR3 nucleotides: TGTGCCAGCAGCTTAGCTCTCGTGTATCAAGAGACCCAGTACTTC.

Only one count was recorded for this clone. This chain links TRBV4-2 with TRBJ2-5; TRBD2 agrees at 12 bases. The J call is doubtful: the DNA matches TRBJ2-7 better. Per the germline V gene, CDR1 is LGHNA and CDR2 is YNFKEQ. The CDR3 consists of 16 residues. The CDR3 nucleotides are TGTGCCAGCAGCCACCCCGAGACTAGCGGGAGAGGCGAGCAGTACTTC. Protein: CASSHPETSGRGEQYF.

The genes are TRBV7-9 and TRBJ2-7, with TRBD2 matching over 8 bases. This CDR3 comprises 17 residues. V trimming: 2 bases; J trimming: 3 bases; junction bases outside the gene matches: 12. Germline CDR1 reads SEHNR; CDR2 reads FQNEAQ (reference sequence). CDR3 coding DNA: TGTGCCAGCAGCTTATCCCTGGCGGGAGGCAGGGACTACGAGCAGTACTTC. The encoded protein is CASSLSLAGGRDYEQYF.

The chain couples TRBV7-9 to TRBJ1-4; no definite D call. CDR1 SEHNR and CDR2 FQNEAQ come from the germline V gene (reference sequence). CDR3 length: 15 amino acids. V lost 3 bases, J lost 7 bases, and 15 bases lay in between. CDR3 nucleotide sequence: TGTGCCAGCAGCTTGGAGGTGGACCACCCTGAAAAACTGTTTTTT. Its protein is CASSLEVDHPEKLFF.